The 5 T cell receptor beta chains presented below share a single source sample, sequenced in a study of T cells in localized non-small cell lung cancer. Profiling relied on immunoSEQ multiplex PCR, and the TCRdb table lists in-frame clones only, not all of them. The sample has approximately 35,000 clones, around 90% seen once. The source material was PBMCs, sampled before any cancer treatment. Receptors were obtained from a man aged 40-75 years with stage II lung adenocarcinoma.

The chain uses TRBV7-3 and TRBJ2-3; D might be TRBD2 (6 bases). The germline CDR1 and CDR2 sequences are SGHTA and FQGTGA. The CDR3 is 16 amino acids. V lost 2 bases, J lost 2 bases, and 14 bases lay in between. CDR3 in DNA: TGTGCCAGCAGCTTATTCGGGAGTCGAAACACAGATACGCAGTATTTT. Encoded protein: CASSLFGSRNTDTQYF.

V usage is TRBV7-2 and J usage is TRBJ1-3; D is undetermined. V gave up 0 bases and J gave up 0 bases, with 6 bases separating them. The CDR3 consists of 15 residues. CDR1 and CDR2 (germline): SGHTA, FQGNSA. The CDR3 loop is CASSLAGFSGNTIYF. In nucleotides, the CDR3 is TGTGCCAGCAGCTTAGCGGGCTTCTCTGGAAACACCATATATTTT. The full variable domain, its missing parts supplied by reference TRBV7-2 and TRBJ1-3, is GAGVSQSPSNKVTEKGKDVELRCDPISGHTALYWYRQSLGQGLEFLIYFQGNSAPDKSGLPSDRFSAERTGGSVSTLTIQRTQQEDSAVYLCASSLAGFSGNTIYFGEGSWLTVV.

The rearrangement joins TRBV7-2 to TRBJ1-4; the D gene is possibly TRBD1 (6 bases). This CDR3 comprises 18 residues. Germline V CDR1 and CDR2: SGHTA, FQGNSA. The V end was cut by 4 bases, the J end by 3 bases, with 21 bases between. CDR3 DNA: TGTGCCAGCAGCTCTCAACTAGGGGGGGGGCTGGCTAATGAAAAACTGTTTTTT. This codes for CASSSQLGGGLANEKLFF.

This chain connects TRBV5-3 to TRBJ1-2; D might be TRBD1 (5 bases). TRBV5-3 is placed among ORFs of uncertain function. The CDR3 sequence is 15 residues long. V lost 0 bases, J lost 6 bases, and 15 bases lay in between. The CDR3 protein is CARSLGQGHLHGYTF. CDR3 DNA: TGTGCCAGAAGCTTGGGCCAAGGACATCTCCATGGCTACACCTTC.

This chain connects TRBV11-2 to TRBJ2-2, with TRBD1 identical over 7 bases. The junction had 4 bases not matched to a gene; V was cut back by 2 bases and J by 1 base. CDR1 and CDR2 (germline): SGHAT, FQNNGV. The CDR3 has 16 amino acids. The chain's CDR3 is CASSLRQGWNTGELFF. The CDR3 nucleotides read TGTGCCAGCAGCTTAAGACAGGGCTGGAACACCGGGGAGCTGTTTTTT.